The 28 T cell receptor beta chains presented below share a single source sample, sequenced in a study of CXCR3-negative and CXCR3-positive naive CD8 T cells. The libraries of TRB cDNA were constructed through 5' RACE using UMI labels. No DNA is given; TCRdb re-called the 5' RACE reads and lists each CDR3 protein once. The sample table sets out roughly 48,000 distinct CDR3 sequences. What was sequenced was memory CD8+ T cells from blood. These receptors were obtained from a human donor in good health. Some clones in this sample may be carry-over from other donors' samples.

The chain links TRBV28 to TRBJ1-1. CDR1 is MDHEN and CDR2 is SYDVKM in the germline V gene. The CDR3 loop spans 12 amino acids. CDR3 region: CASSFMNTEAFF.

The V call is TRBV24-1, the J call TRBJ2-2; with no DNA, the TCRdb D assignment of TRBD1 cannot be verified. From germline, CDR1 is KGHDR and CDR2 SFDVKD. The CDR3 consists of 15 residues. This chain's CDR3 is CATSWRGKDTGELFF.

The chain recombines TRBV29-1 with TRBJ1-1; no DNA is available, so the TRBD1 call from TCRdb remains unchecked. The CDR3 loop spans 12 amino acids. CDR1 and CDR2 (germline): SQVTM, ANQGSEA. The CDR3 protein is CSALDRGSEAFF.

This rearrangement joins TRBV25-1 to TRBJ2-1; TCRdb's D call of TRBD2 is untestable without DNA. CDR3 length equals 16 residues. Germline CDR1 reads MGHDK; CDR2 reads SYGVNS. CDR3 residues: CASSRDYSGVNNEQFF. Variable domain in full (rest from reference TRBV25-1 and TRBJ2-1): EADIYQTPRYLVIGTGKKITLECSQTMGHDKMYWYQQDPGMELHLIHYSYGVNSTEKGDLSSESTVSRIRTEHFPLTLESARPSHTSQYLCASSRDYSGVNNEQFFGPGTRLTVL.

The rearrangement uses TRBV7-3 and TRBJ2-2; the TCRdb D gene call, TRBD1, has no DNA to confirm it. This CDR3 region has 14 residues. Germline CDR1 SGHTA, CDR2 FQGTGA. CDR3 amino acids: CASTGTGVTGELFF.

The V call is TRBV29-1, the J call TRBJ2-7; there is no DNA to check the TCRdb D call of TRBD1. The CDR3 covers 14 residues. CDR1 is SQVTM and CDR2 is ANQGSEA in the germline V gene. The CDR3 loop reads CSVFIRDRAHEQYF.

V gene TRBV14 combines with J gene TRBJ2-7. This CDR3 contains 15 residues. Looked up from germline, CDR1 is SGHDN and CDR2 is FVKESK. CDR3 in amino acids: CASSQVAGSSYEQYF.

This sequence joins TRBV5-5 and TRBJ2-7; the D call of TRBD1 rests on TCRdb alone, since no DNA is present to check it. This CDR3 spans 15 amino acids. CDR1 and CDR2 from the germline V gene are SGHKS and YYEKEE (reference sequence). The CDR3 sequence is CASSFGFSGGSEQYF. The complete variable domain, with remaining parts taken from reference TRBV5-5 and TRBJ2-7, reads DAGVTQSPTHLIKTRGQQVTLRCSPISGHKSVSWYQQVLGQGPQFIFQYYEKEERGRGNFPDRFSARQFPNYSSELNVNALLLGDSALYLCASSFGFSGGSEQYFGPGTRLTVT.

The rearrangement joins TRBV5-6 to TRBJ2-3; absent DNA, TCRdb's TRBD1 call cannot be checked. The CDR3 is 17 amino acids. Germline V gene lookup returns CDR1 SGHDT and CDR2 YYEEEE. This CDR3 reads CASSFWKGAWGRDTQYF.

The chain has TRBV29-1 and TRBJ2-1; TCRdb's D gene call, TRBD2, goes unchecked for lack of DNA. The length of the CDR3 is 16 residues. Per germline, CDR1 SQVTM and CDR2 ANQGSEA. The CDR3 region is CSVEDLEGPSYNEQFF.

The chain uses TRBV12-3 or TRBV12-4 and TRBJ2-7; lacking DNA, the TRBD1 call made by TCRdb goes unchecked. CDR3 size: 15 residues. The CDR3 here is CASSLFGQGGNEQYF.

The chain combines TRBV9 with TRBJ1-4; no DNA is available, so the TRBD1 call from TCRdb remains unchecked. Germline loops: CDR1 SGDLS, CDR2 YYNGEE. CDR3 length: 13 residues. The CDR3 spells CASSPGHLEKLFF.

The chain couples TRBV20-1 to TRBJ2-5; TCRdb's D gene call, TRBD1, goes unchecked for lack of DNA. Per germline, CDR1 DFQATT and CDR2 SNEGSKA (reference sequence). The CDR3 extends over 16 amino acids. This CDR3 reads CSAPDLVPLFGETQYF.

This chain links TRBV6-6 with TRBJ1-1; TCRdb's D call, TRBD1, is unchecked because there is no DNA. Germline V gene lookup returns CDR1 MNHNY and CDR2 SVGAGI (reference sequence). This CDR3 spans 11 amino acids. CDR3: CASRLTGEAFF.

The rearrangement uses TRBV20-1 and TRBJ2-3. Germline V gives CDR1 DFQATT, CDR2 SNEGSKA (reference sequence). This CDR3 is 14 amino acids long. CDR3 residues: CSARDRSSTDTQYF.

This chain uses TRBV28 with TRBJ2-2. The CDR3 runs to 12 residues. Germline V gene data show CDR1 as MDHEN and CDR2 as SYDVKM. The CDR3 sequence is CASKEYTGELFF. Combining the CDR3 with reference TRBV28 and TRBJ2-2 gives the whole variable domain DVKVTQSSRYLVKRTGEKVFLECVQDMDHENMFWYRQDPGLGLRLIYFSYDVKMKEKGDIPEGYSVSREKKERFSLILESASTNQTSMYLCASKEYTGELFFGEGSRLTVL.

The chain links TRBV18 to TRBJ2-5; TCRdb proposes TRBD1, but this gene call is untestable without DNA. The CDR3 contains 15 residues. Germline CDR1 and CDR2: KGHSH and LQKENI. CDR3 amino acids: CASSPPGQHQETQYF.

This chain links TRBV15 with TRBJ2-1; as DNA is missing, the TRBD2 call by TCRdb cannot be tested. The germline gives CDR1 LNHNV, CDR2 YYDKDF (reference sequence). The CDR3 has 16 residues. The CDR3 spells CATSPMIAGGVLEQFF.

The V gene is TRBV6-2 or TRBV6-3, the J gene TRBJ2-2; TCRdb returns TRBD1, unconfirmable since there is no DNA. The CDR3 totals 16 residues. Germline CDR1 and CDR2: MNHEY and SVGEGT. Here the CDR3 reads CASSYTGELNTGELFF.

The rearrangement uses TRBV6-5 and TRBJ2-7. The length of the CDR3 is 14 residues. The germline CDR1 and CDR2 sequences are MNHEY and SVGAGI. The CDR3 region is CASSYSSSSYEQYF.

The rearrangement links TRBV20-1 to TRBJ2-7; TCRdb reports TRBD2, a call that lacks DNA to check it against. This CDR3 contains 18 residues. CDR1 and CDR2 from the germline V gene are DFQATT and SNEGSKA (reference sequence). This chain's CDR3 is CSARVPDWTSGSWYEQYF.

The chain carries TRBV6-5 and TRBJ2-1; TCRdb's D call of TRBD1 is untestable without DNA. CDR3 size: 13 residues. Germline V gene sequence: CDR1 MNHEY, CDR2 SVGAGI. The CDR3 spells CASAGQGAGEQFF.

CDR3 protein: CASSSDEGNQPQHF. The rearrangement joins TRBV6-5 to TRBJ1-5. CDR3 length equals 14 residues. Germline CDR1 MNHEY, CDR2 SVGAGI.

V gene TRBV14 combines with J gene TRBJ2-7; TCRdb reports TRBD1, a call that lacks DNA to check it against. There are 14 residues in the CDR3. Germline CDR1 is SGHDN and CDR2 is FVKESK. The chain's CDR3 is CASSHQGVGYEQYF.

According to its frequency, this clonotype is medium-sized. The rearrangement links TRBV10-3 to TRBJ1-1; TCRdb's assignment of TRBD1 cannot be checked, as there is no DNA. The CDR3 has 15 amino acids. Germline CDR1 reads ENHRY; CDR2 reads SYGVKD. CDR3 protein: CAIKDRGALNTEAFF.

The J gene is TRBJ2-1, the V gene TRBV7-3; TCRdb proposes TRBD1, but this gene call is untestable without DNA. The CDR3 spans 14 residues. Germline V gives CDR1 SGHTA, CDR2 FQGTGA. CDR3 in amino acids: CASSLNRGSHEQFF.

The chain is built from TRBV29-1 and TRBJ2-5; the D call of TRBD2 rests on TCRdb alone, since no DNA is present to check it. This CDR3 is built from 15 residues. Germline CDR1 is SQVTM and CDR2 is ANQGSEA. The CDR3 protein is CSVDQSRGAGETQYF.

J is TRBJ1-2 and V is TRBV27; the TCRdb D gene call, TRBD1, has no DNA to confirm it. This CDR3 region has 14 residues. Looked up from germline, CDR1 is MNHEY and CDR2 is SMNVEV (reference sequence). The CDR3 reads CASRGTGGFYGYTF.